One and the same sample provided the 26 T cell receptor beta chains below, sequenced in a study of human T cells and chemical hapten exposure. TCRdb independently ran MiXCR on the 5' RACE reads; one entry per CDR3 protein. The sample includes more than 75,000 distinct CDR3 sequences, approximately 16% seen only once; the top ten take around 7%. Total RNA came from unfractionated whole blood. The receptors were sampled from a female donor in good health.

This clonotype has a handful of counts. The rearrangement uses TRBV7-2 and TRBJ2-2, with D perhaps matching TRBD2 (5 bases). CDR1 is SGHTA, CDR2 FQGNSA, per germline. V was pared by 2 bases and J by 2 bases, with 12 bases between. The CDR3 runs to 16 residues. The CDR3 protein is CASSLYASSNTGELFF. The CDR3 bases are TGTGCCAGCAGCTTATACGCTAGCTCCAACACCGGGGAGCTGTTTTTT.

There are a few counts of this clonotype. The chain employs TRBV30 and TRBJ1-6; D is perhaps TRBD1 (5 bases). The germline V and J ends were trimmed by 4 bases and 10 bases, with 11 bases remaining between them. This CDR3 has 12 residues. CDR1 is GTSNPN and CDR2 is SVGIG in the germline V gene (reference sequence). CDR3 protein: CAWTRVNSPLHF. The CDR3 DNA follows: TGTGCCTGGACCAGGGTAAACTCACCCCTCCACTTT. Full variable domain (outside the CDR3, taken from reference TRBV30 and TRBJ1-6): SQTIHQWPATLVQPVGSPLSLECTVEGTSNPNLYWYRQAAGRGLQLLFYSVGIGQISSEVPQNLSASRPQDRQFILSSKKLLLSDSGFYLCAWTRVNSPLHFGNGTRLTVT.

This rearrangement joins TRBV10-3 to TRBJ1-6; D remains unclear. With 3 bases removed from V and 8 bases from J, the gap between germline ends came to 11 bases. Germline V CDR1 and CDR2: ENHRY, SYGVKD. The CDR3 runs to 14 residues. CDR3: CAISDGRDYSPLHF. The DNA of the CDR3 is TGTGCCATCAGTGACGGACGGGATTATTCACCCCTCCACTTT.

The genes are TRBV18 and TRBJ1-2, with D uncertain. This CDR3 spans 13 amino acids. CDR1 and CDR2 from the germline V gene are KGHSH and LQKENI. Trimming removed 5 bases from V and 5 bases from J, with 12 bases in between. CDR3 amino acids: CASSAGRNYGYTF. DNA for the CDR3: TGTGCCAGCTCAGCCGGGAGAAATTATGGCTACACCTTC.

V gene TRBV29-1 combines with J gene TRBJ2-5; no reliable D call. The V gene lost 3 bases and the J gene lost 5 bases, with 10 bases spanning the gap. The CDR3 contains 12 residues. Germline CDR1 is SQVTM and CDR2 is ANQGSEA. CDR3 nucleotide sequence: TGCAGCGTTGATTCTCCCGGGGAGACCCAGTACTTC. This translates into CSVDSPGETQYF. Filled out from reference TRBV29-1 and TRBJ2-5, the complete variable domain reads SAVISQKPSRDICQRGTSLTIQCQVDSQVTMMFWYRQQPGQSLTLIATANQGSEATYESGFVIDKFPISRPNLTFSTLTVSNMSPEDSSIYLCSVDSPGETQYFGPGTRLLVL.

V and J are TRBV5-1 and TRBJ1-4; D unresolved. Germline V gives CDR1 SGHRS, CDR2 YFSETQ. This CDR3 comprises 13 residues. V lost 2 bases to trimming and J lost 6 bases, with 8 bases between them. The CDR3 here is CASSLSSYEKLFF. The CDR3 bases are TGCGCCAGCAGCTTATCCTCGTATGAAAAACTGTTTTTT.

This clonotype was picked up a small number of times. This chain links TRBV12-5 with TRBJ2-2; either TRBD1 or TRBD2 may supply D (6 bases each). The V and J ends lost 2 bases and 3 bases respectively, with 13 bases between them. This CDR3 is 16 amino acids long. CDR1 and CDR2 (germline): LGHNT, FRNRAP. The CDR3 DNA sequence: TGTGCTAGTGGTTTGAGGGGGGAGGCGTACACCGGGGAGCTGTTTTTT. Protein: CASGLRGEAYTGELFF.

The rearrangement joins TRBV12-3 or TRBV12-4 to TRBJ1-1; 7 bases agree with TRBD1. Losses at the gene ends were 3 bases for V and 4 bases for J; bases not matched to a gene: 11. The CDR3 runs 16 residues. CDR3: CASSFDRVSPSTEAFF. In DNA, the CDR3 is TGTGCCAGCAGTTTTGACAGGGTATCCCCTTCCACTGAAGCTTTCTTT.

The chain combines TRBV14 with TRBJ2-1; a possible D gene is TRBD2 (6 bases). Germline values: CDR1 SGHDN, CDR2 FVKESK. The CDR3 has 16 amino acids. Trimming removed 3 bases from V and 5 bases from J, with 17 bases in between. The DNA of the CDR3 is TGTGCCAGCAGCCATGCTACGGGAGTTGGCCACAATGAGCAGTTCTTC. Protein product: CASSHATGVGHNEQFF.

This clonotype was counted at least ten times. The chain links TRBV12-3 or TRBV12-4 to TRBJ2-5, with D possibly TRBD2 on 5 matching bases. The CDR3 sequence is 12 residues long. Trimming pared 4 bases from V and 5 bases from J, leaving 8 bases between. The CDR3 DNA sequence: TGTGCCAGCAGTTCACCGGGGGAGACCCAGTACTTC. Translating it yields CASSSPGETQYF.

In its sample, this clonotype was seen a few times. This rearrangement joins TRBV7-4 to TRBJ2-7, with a tentative D call TRBD1 (6 bases). The CDR3 is 16 residues long. The V gene's germline CDR1 is SGHVT and CDR2 SQSDAQ. The germline V and J ends were trimmed by 3 bases and 6 bases, with 21 bases remaining between them. CDR3 DNA: TGTGCCAGCAGCTTTTTGGTGGGGCAGGGGCGGGCCGAGCAGTACTTC. Translated: CASSFLVGQGRAEQYF.

There are a few counts of this clonotype. The gene calls are TRBV9 and TRBJ2-3; D call uncertain. From germline, CDR1 is SGDLS and CDR2 YYNGEE. The germline V and J ends were trimmed by 0 bases and 5 bases, with 10 bases remaining between them. This CDR3 is built from 14 residues. CDR3 bases: TGTGCCAGCAGCGTAGTGGGTTCGGGAGATACGCAGTATTTT. It yields the protein CASSVVGSGDTQYF.

The gene calls are TRBV5-1 and TRBJ2-7; 7 nucleotides match TRBD2. This CDR3 is 14 amino acids long. Trimming removed 4 bases from V and 0 bases from J; junction bases left unmatched: 4. Germline V gives CDR1 SGHRS, CDR2 YFSETQ. CDR3 DNA: TGCGCCAGCAGCCCAAGCGGGGACTCCTACGAGCAGTACTTC. The encoded protein is CASSPSGDSYEQYF.

The V call is TRBV10-3, the J call TRBJ2-5; tentative D call: TRBD2 (6 bases). The CDR3 runs to 14 residues. Germline CDR1 is ENHRY and CDR2 is SYGVKD. V dropped 11 bases and J dropped 1 base, with 17 bases sitting between them. The CDR3, as DNA: TGTGCCGGGGGAGGCGGAGGGACCCAAGAGACCCAGTACTTC. It encodes CAGGGGGTQETQYF.

This clonotype was seen a few times. Here the CDR3 DNA reads TGTGCCAGTTCGGGGGGGGGGTACTACGAGCAGTACTTC. It translates to CASSGGGYYEQYF. V and J are TRBV2 and TRBJ2-7; 8 bases fit TRBD2. Germline CDR1 is SNHLY and CDR2 is FYNNEI. The CDR3 length is 13 residues. V lost 9 bases, J lost 3 bases, and 7 bases stayed unmatched.

The chain uses TRBV12-3 or TRBV12-4 and TRBJ1-2; TRBD1 is a possible D gene (6 bases). The CDR3 is 14 residues long. The V gene lost 5 bases and the J gene lost 4 bases, with 14 bases spanning the gap. The CDR3 bases are TGTGCCAGCAGTCAAAACAGGGAATCCTATGGCTACACCTTC. Residues: CASSQNRESYGYTF.

The CDR3 sequence: CASSYGGNQPQHF. CDR3 coding DNA: TGTGCCAGCAGTTACGGGGGGAATCAGCCCCAGCATTTT. This rearrangement joins TRBV6-2 or TRBV6-3 to TRBJ1-5, with D possibly being TRBD1 (5 bases). V was clipped by 2 bases and J by 4 bases, with 6 bases between them. CDR3 length: 13 residues. Germline CDR1 is MNHEY and CDR2 is SVGEGT.

This clonotype turned up a few times. The chain combines TRBV5-4 with TRBJ1-4; TRBD1 might be the D (5 bases). Trimming removed 5 bases at V and 8 bases at J, with 19 bases between. Germline CDR1 and CDR2: SGHNT and YYREEE (reference sequence). The CDR3 is made up of 15 amino acids. This CDR3 reads CASSPDRDPGEKLFF. The CDR3 DNA follows: TGTGCCAGCAGTCCGGACCGGGACCCTGGGGAAAAACTGTTTTTT.

This clonotype was observed a handful of times. This chain joins TRBV12-3 or TRBV12-4 and TRBJ1-1, with D possibly TRBD1 on 6 matching bases. This CDR3 comprises 15 residues. The V gene lost 1 base and the J gene lost 5 bases, with 14 bases spanning the gap. This CDR3 reads CASSLGGGAGTEAFF. The CDR3 DNA reads TGTGCCAGCAGTTTAGGAGGGGGGGCAGGTACTGAAGCTTTCTTT.

The chain couples TRBV20-1 to TRBJ2-5, with D possibly matching TRBD2 (6 bases). Trimming stripped 6 bases from V and 5 bases from J, with 19 bases between. In germline, CDR1 is DFQATT, CDR2 SNEGSKA (reference sequence). The CDR3 has 14 amino acids. CDR3 sequence reads: CSAFSPGGEETQYF. The CDR3 nucleotides are TGCAGTGCATTTAGCCCCGGGGGTGAGGAGACCCAGTACTTC.

In this sample, this clonotype turned up a few times. The J gene is TRBJ1-5, the V gene TRBV6-6, with D unclear. This CDR3 is built from 14 residues. CDR1 and CDR2 (germline): MNHNY, SVGAGI (reference sequence). V was cut by 7 bases and J by 0 bases, with 10 bases left in between. CDR3 sequence: CASTRSSSNQPQHF. The DNA of the CDR3 is TGTGCCAGCACCCGGTCGAGTAGCAATCAGCCCCAGCATTTT.

This clonotype was counted a few times. The rearrangement uses TRBV12-3 or TRBV12-4 and TRBJ2-1; D is possibly TRBD2 (5 bases). The length of the CDR3 is 14 residues. V was trimmed by 3 bases and J by 8 bases, leaving 14 bases between them. CDR3 sequence (DNA): TGTGCCAGCAGTTTGGGGTCCGGGAACTATGAGCAGTTCTTC. Protein product: CASSLGSGNYEQFF.

This clonotype has more than one count but fewer than ten. The V and J genes are TRBV11-2 and TRBJ2-5; 8 bases align to TRBD1. Germline CDR1 reads SGHAT; CDR2 reads FQNNGV. V shed 2 bases and J 2 bases; nucleotides not matched to a gene: 4. The CDR3 covers 15 residues. Here the CDR3 DNA reads TGTGCCAGCAGCTTATGGGGGACAGGACAAGAGACCCAGTACTTC. Amino acid sequence: CASSLWGTGQETQYF.

This clonotype was seen more than once but under ten times. The V and J genes are TRBV12-3 or TRBV12-4 and TRBJ2-7; 7 bases match TRBD1. V lost 6 bases and J lost 2; bases outside the gene matches: 10. The CDR3 length is 15 residues. CDR3 region: CASSPPGQSTYEQYF. The CDR3 coding sequence is TGTGCCAGCAGCCCACCGGGACAGAGTACCTACGAGCAGTACTTC.

The chain combines TRBV7-2 with TRBJ1-5, with D possibly TRBD1 on 6 matching bases. Germline CDR1 and CDR2: SGHTA and FQGNSA. This CDR3 region has 15 residues. The ends were cut back, 1 base at V and 7 bases at J, with 14 bases in the middle. The CDR3 sequence is CASSLGGGARQPQHF. CDR3 sequence (DNA): TGTGCCAGCAGCTTAGGTGGGGGGGCTCGGCAGCCCCAGCATTTT.

This sequence joins TRBV28 and TRBJ1-1; D possibly corresponds to TRBD1 (6 bases). There are 14 residues in the CDR3. The V and J ends lost 10 bases and 2 bases respectively, with 17 bases between them. CDR1 is MDHEN, CDR2 SYDVKM, per germline. Here the CDR3 reads CATVIAGVNTEAFF. CDR3 nucleotides: TGTGCCACGGTAATCGCAGGGGTAAACACTGAAGCTTTCTTT.